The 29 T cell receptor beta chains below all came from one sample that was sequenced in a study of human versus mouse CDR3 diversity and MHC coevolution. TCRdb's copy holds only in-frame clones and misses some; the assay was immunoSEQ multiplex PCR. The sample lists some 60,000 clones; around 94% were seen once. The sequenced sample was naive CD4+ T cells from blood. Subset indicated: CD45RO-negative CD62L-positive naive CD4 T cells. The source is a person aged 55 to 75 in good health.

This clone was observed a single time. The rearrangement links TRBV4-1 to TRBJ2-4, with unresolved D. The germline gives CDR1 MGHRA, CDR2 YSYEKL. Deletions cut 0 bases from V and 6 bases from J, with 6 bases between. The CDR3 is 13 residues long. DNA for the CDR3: TGCGCCAGCAGCCAAGATTTCGGAAACATTCAGTACTTC. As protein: CASSQDFGNIQYF.

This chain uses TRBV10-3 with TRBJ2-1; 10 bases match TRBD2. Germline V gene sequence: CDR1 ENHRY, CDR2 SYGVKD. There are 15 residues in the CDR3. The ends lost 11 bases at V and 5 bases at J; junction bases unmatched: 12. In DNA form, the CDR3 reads TGTGCCTCCGAAAGAACTAGCGGGATGAACAATGAGCAGTTCTTC. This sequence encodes CASERTSGMNNEQFF.

The CDR3 loop is CASSVEDSPWRGELFF. The DNA for the CDR3 is TGTGCCAGCAGCGTAGAGGACAGCCCCTGGAGGGGGGAGCTGTTTTTT. The chain employs TRBV9 and TRBJ2-2; a possible D gene is TRBD1 (6 bases). V was cut by 0 bases and J by 8 bases, with 17 bases left in between. The V gene's germline CDR1 is SGDLS and CDR2 YYNGEE. This CDR3 region has 16 residues.

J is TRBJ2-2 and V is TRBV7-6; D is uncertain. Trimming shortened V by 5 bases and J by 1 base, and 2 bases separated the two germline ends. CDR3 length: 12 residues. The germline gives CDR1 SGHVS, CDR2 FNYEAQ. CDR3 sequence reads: CASSRNTGELFF. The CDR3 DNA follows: TGTGCCAGCAGCCGGAACACCGGGGAGCTGTTTTTT. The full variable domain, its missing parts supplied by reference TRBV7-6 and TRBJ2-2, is GAGVSQSPRYKVTKRGQDVALRCDPISGHVSLYWYRQALGQGPEFLTYFNYEAQQDKSGLPNDRFSAERPEGSISTLTIQRTEQRDSAMYRCASSRNTGELFFGEGSRLTVL.

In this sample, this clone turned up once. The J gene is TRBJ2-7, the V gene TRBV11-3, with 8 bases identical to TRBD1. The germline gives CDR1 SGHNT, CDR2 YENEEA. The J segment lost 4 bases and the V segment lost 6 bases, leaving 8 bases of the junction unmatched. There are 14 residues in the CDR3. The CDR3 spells CASRRDRYSYEQYF. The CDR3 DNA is TGTGCCAGCAGGCGGGACAGGTATAGTTACGAGCAGTACTTC.

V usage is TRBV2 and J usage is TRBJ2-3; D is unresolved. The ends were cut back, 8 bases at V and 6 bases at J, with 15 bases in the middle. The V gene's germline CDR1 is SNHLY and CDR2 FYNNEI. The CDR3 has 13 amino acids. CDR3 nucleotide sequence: TGTGCCAGCTCGTGGGCCCCCAGGGATACGCAGTATTTT. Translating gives CASSWAPRDTQYF.

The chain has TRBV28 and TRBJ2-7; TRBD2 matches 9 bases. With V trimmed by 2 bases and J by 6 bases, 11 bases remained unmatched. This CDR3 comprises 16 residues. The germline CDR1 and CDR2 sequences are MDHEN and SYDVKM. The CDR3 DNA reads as TGTGCCAGCAGTTTAAGGCGGTCTAGCGGGAACACCGAGCAGTACTTC. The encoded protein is CASSLRRSSGNTEQYF.

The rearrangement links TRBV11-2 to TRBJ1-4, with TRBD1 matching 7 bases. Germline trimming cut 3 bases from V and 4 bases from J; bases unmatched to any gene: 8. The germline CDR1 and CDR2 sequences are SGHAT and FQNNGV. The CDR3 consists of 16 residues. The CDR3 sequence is CASSLGIRDSNEKLFF. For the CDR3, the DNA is TGTGCCAGCAGCTTGGGAATCCGGGACAGTAATGAAAAACTGTTTTTT.

The CDR3 region is CASSLTGTDYNEQFF. CDR3 DNA sequence: TGTGCCAGCAGCTTAACGGGGACAGACTACAATGAGCAGTTCTTC. J is TRBJ2-1 and V is TRBV7-3; 7 bases match TRBD1. CDR3 size: 15 residues. V dropped 0 bases and J dropped 3; count of bases not matched to a gene: 2. The germline V gene has CDR1 SGHTA and CDR2 FQGTGA.

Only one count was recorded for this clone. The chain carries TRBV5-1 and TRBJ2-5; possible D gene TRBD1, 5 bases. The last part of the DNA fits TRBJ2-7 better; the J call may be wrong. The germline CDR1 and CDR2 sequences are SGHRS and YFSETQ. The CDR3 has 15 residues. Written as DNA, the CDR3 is TGCGCCAGCAGCTTGGTCAGGGCGGAACCCTACGAGCAGTACTTC. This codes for CASSLVRAEPYEQYF.

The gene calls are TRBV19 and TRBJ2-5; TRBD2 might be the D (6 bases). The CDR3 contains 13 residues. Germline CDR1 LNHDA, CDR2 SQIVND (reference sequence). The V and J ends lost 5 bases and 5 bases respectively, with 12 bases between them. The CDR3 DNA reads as TGTGCCAGTAGTCGCGGGGAAACGGAGACCCAGTACTTC. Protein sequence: CASSRGETETQYF.

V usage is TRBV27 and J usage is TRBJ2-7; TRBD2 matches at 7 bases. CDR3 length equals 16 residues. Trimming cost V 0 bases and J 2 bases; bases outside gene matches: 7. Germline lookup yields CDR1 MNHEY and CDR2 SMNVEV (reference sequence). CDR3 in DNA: TGTGCCAGCAGTTTATCGAAGGGAGGGGCTCCCTACGAGCAGTACTTC. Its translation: CASSLSKGGAPYEQYF.

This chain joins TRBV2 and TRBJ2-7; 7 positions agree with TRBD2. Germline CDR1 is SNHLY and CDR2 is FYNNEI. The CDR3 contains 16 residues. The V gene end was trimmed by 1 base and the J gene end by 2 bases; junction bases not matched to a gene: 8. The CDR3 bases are TGTGCCAGCAGTGAAGAGGGGAGGGACGCTACCTACGAGCAGTACTTC. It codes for CASSEEGRDATYEQYF.

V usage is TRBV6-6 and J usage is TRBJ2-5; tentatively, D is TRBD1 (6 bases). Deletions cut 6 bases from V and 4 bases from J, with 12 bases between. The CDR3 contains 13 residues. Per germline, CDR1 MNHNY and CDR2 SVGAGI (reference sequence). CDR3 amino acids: CASSSGGLETQYF. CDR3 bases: TGTGCCAGCAGCTCTGGGGGCTTAGAGACCCAGTACTTC.

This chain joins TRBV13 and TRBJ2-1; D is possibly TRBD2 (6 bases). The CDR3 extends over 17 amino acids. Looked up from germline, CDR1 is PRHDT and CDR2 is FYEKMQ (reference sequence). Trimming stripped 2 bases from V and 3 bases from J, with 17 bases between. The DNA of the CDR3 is TGTGCCAGCAGCTTATCCCTGGGCGGGGTAAACTACAATGAGCAGTTCTTC. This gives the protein CASSLSLGGVNYNEQFF.

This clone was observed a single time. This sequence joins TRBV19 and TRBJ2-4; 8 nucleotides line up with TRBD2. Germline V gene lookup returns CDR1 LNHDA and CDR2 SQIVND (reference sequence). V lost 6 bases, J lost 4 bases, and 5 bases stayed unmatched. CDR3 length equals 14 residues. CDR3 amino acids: CASRQAGDKNIQYF. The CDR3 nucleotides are TGTGCCAGTAGGCAAGCGGGAGATAAAAACATTCAGTACTTC.

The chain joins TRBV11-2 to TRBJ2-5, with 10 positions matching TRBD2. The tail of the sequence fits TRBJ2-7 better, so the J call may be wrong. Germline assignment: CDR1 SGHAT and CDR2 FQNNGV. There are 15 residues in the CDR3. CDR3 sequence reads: CASSLSGTSVYEQYF. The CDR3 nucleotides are TGTGCCAGCAGCTTAAGTGGGACTAGCGTCTACGAGCAGTACTTC.

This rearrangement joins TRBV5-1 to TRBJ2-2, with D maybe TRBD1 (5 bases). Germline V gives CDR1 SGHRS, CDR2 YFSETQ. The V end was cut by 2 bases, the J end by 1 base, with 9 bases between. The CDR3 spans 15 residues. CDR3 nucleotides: TGCGCCAGCAGCTTTTTTGGACAGAACACCGGGGAGCTGTTTTTT. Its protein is CASSFFGQNTGELFF. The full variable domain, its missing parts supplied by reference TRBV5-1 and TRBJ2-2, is KAGVTQTPRYLIKTRGQQVTLSCSPISGHRSVSWYQQTPGQGLQFLFEYFSETQRNKGNFPGRFSGRQFSNSRSEMNVSTLELGDSALYLCASSFFGQNTGELFFGEGSRLTVL.

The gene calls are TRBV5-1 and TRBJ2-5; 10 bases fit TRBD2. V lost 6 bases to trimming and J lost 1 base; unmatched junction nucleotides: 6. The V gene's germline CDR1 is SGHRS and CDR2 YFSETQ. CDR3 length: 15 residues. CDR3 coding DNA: TGCGCCAGCAACCTCCTAGCGGGGGCCCAAGAGACCCAGTACTTC. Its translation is CASNLLAGAQETQYF.

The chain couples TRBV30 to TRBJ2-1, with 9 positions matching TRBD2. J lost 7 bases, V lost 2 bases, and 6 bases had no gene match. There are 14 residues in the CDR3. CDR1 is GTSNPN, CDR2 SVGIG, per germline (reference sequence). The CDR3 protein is CAWSRSGSKNEQFF. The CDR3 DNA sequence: TGTGCCTGGAGTCGTAGCGGGAGTAAAAATGAGCAGTTCTTC.

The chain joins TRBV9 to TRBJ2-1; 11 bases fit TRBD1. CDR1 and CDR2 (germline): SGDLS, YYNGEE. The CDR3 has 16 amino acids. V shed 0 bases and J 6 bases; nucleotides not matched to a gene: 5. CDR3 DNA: TGTGCCAGCAGCGTAGGCCCCGGGACAGGGGGCAATGAGCAGTTCTTC. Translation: CASSVGPGTGGNEQFF.

CDR3 protein: CASSLGQNVNYGYTF. The CDR3 DNA reads TGTGCCAGCAGCTTGGGGCAGAATGTTAACTATGGCTACACCTTC. J is TRBJ1-2 and V is TRBV6-5; D possibly corresponds to TRBD1 (5 bases). CDR3 length: 15 residues. The germline V and J ends were trimmed by 6 bases and 1 base, with 15 bases remaining between them. Germline V gives CDR1 MNHEY, CDR2 SVGAGI.

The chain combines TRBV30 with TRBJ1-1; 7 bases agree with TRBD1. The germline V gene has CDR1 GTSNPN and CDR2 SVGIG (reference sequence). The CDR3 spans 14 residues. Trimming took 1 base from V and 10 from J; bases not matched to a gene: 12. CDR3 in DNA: TGTGCCTGGAGTGATGGGTTAAGAGGGGGCGCAGCTTTCTTT. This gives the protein CAWSDGLRGGAAFF.

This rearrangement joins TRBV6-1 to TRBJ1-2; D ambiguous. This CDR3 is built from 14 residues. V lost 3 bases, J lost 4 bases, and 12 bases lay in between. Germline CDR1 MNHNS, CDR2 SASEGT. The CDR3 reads CASSDVAPLYGYTF. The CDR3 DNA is TGTGCCAGCAGTGACGTCGCACCACTCTATGGCTACACCTTC.

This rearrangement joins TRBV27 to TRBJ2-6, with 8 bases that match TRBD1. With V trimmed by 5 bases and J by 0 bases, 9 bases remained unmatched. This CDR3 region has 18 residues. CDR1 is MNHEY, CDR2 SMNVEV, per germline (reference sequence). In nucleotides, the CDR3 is TGTGCCAGCAGTCGTCCGACAGGGGAAATCTCTGGGGCCAACGTCCTGACTTTC. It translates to CASSRPTGEISGANVLTF.

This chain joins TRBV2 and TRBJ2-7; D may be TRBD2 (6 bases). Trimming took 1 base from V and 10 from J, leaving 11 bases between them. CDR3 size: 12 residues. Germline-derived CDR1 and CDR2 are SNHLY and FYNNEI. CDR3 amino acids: CASSEGLAGQYF. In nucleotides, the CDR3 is TGTGCCAGCAGTGAAGGGCTTGCGGGACAGTACTTC.

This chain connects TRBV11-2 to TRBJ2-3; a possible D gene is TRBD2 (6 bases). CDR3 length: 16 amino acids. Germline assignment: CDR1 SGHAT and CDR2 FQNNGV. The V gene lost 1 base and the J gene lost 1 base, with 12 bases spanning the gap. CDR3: CASSLVAARGTDTQYF. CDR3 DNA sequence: TGTGCCAGCAGCTTAGTAGCGGCCCGGGGCACAGATACGCAGTATTTT.

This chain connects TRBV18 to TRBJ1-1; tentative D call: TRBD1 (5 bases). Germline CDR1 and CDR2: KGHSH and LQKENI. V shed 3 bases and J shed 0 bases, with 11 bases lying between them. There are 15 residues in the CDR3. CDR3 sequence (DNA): TGTGCCAGCTCACCTCTCGACAGCGTGAACACTGAAGCTTTCTTT. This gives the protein CASSPLDSVNTEAFF.

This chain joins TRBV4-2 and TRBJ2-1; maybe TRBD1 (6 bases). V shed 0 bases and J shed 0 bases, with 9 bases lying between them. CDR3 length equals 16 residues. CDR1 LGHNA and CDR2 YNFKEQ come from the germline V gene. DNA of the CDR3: TGTGCCAGCAGCCAAGACCGGGACAACTCCTACAATGAGCAGTTCTTC. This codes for CASSQDRDNSYNEQFF.